The 32 T cell receptor beta chains reported below all come from one sample, sequenced in a study of blood T cell repertoires in COVID-19. Only in-frame clones appear in the TCRdb table, and some are missing; sequencing was by immunoSEQ multiplex PCR. The sample lists about 130,000 clones, approximately 89% occurring once. What was sequenced was peripheral blood. These receptors were obtained from a woman aged 60-70 years with acute or convalescent COVID-19.

The chain recombines TRBV7-6 with TRBJ2-1; D not certain. The CDR3 contains 13 residues. Germline CDR1 is SGHVS and CDR2 is FNYEAQ. V lost 1 base and J 5 bases, leaving 6 bases between the germline ends. CDR3 DNA: TGTGCCAGCAGCTTAGAGCTTGACAATGAGCAGTTCTTC. Amino acids: CASSLELDNEQFF. The full variable domain, rest sourced from reference TRBV7-6 and TRBJ2-1, is GAGVSQSPRYKVTKRGQDVALRCDPISGHVSLYWYRQALGQGPEFLTYFNYEAQQDKSGLPNDRFSAERPEGSISTLTIQRTEQRDSAMYRCASSLELDNEQFFGPGTRLTVL.

Here the CDR3 reads CASSRGQGFDTEAFF. The CDR3 DNA follows: TGTGCCAGCAGCCGGGGACAGGGGTTTGACACTGAAGCTTTCTTT. The chain combines TRBV5-5 with TRBJ1-1; 10 bases line up with TRBD1. This CDR3 has 15 residues. Germline V gene sequence: CDR1 SGHKS, CDR2 YYEKEE (reference sequence). The ends lost 4 bases at V and 3 bases at J; junction bases unmatched: 6.

J is TRBJ1-3 and V is TRBV21-1; TRBD1 is the table's D call and was not checked against the DNA. TRBV21-1 constitutes a pseudogene. The CDR3 covers 13 residues. The CDR3: CASGQVAGNTIYF. Here the CDR3 DNA reads TGTGCCAGCGGACAGGTTGCTGGAAACACCATATATTTT.

The V and J genes are TRBV12-3 or TRBV12-4 and TRBJ2-5, with D unclear. The V end was cut by 5 bases, the J end by 1 base, with 8 bases between. The CDR3 has 13 residues. CDR3 sequence reads: CASSRRSQETQYF. DNA of the CDR3: TGTGCCAGCAGTCGACGGAGCCAAGAGACCCAGTACTTC.

The rearrangement uses TRBV5-1 and TRBJ1-6, with a possible D match to TRBD1 (6 bases). The CDR3 contains 14 residues. Germline CDR1 reads SGHRS; CDR2 reads YFSETQ. V was pared by 5 bases and J by 7 bases, with 13 bases between. In DNA form, the CDR3 reads TGCGCCAGCAGTCTGGGAGGGGGGAATTCACCCCTCCACTTT. Translated: CASSLGGGNSPLHF.

The chain has TRBV2 and TRBJ1-5, with 9 bases lining up with TRBD1. The CDR3 spans 13 residues. The V gene end was trimmed by 6 bases and the J gene end by 11 bases; junction bases not matched to a gene: 8. The germline V gene has CDR1 SNHLY and CDR2 FYNNEI. CDR3 bases: TGTGCCAGCAGCGGACAGGGGCAGCGGGCCCAGCATTTT. Translation gives CASSGQGQRAQHF. The complete variable domain, with remaining parts taken from reference TRBV2 and TRBJ1-5, reads EPEVTQTPSHQVTQMGQEVILRCVPISNHLYFYWYRQILGQKVEFLVSFYNNEISEKSEIFDDQFSVERPDGSNFTLKIRSTKLEDSAMYFCASSGQGQRAQHFGDGTRLSIL.

This clone has just one count. V usage is TRBV5-1 and J usage is TRBJ1-1; D possibly corresponds to TRBD1 (5 bases). V lost 0 bases, J lost 7 bases, and 22 bases lay in between. The CDR3 has 17 amino acids. Germline V gene lookup returns CDR1 SGHRS and CDR2 YFSETQ. The CDR3 bases are TGCGCCAGCAGCTTGGGGTCGGCAGGGACTCTTTCTCTTGAAGCTTTCTTT. It encodes CASSLGSAGTLSLEAFF.

V is TRBV6-5 and J is TRBJ1-2, with D hard to call. The V and J ends lost 5 bases and 3 bases respectively, with 13 bases between them. The CDR3 loop spans 14 amino acids. Per the germline V gene, CDR1 is MNHEY and CDR2 is SVGAGI. The CDR3 region is CASSTHGADYGYTF. The CDR3 region has the DNA TGTGCCAGCAGTACACATGGAGCCGACTATGGCTACACCTTC.

The gene calls are TRBV30 and TRBJ1-1; D not certain. Trimming cost V 0 bases and J 5 bases, with 7 bases left between them. CDR3 length: 12 amino acids. In germline, CDR1 is GTSNPN, CDR2 SVGIG (reference sequence). CDR3 nucleotide sequence: TGTGCCTGGAGTGTAGCCGCGACTGAAGCTTTCTTT. The encoded protein is CAWSVAATEAFF.

This clone showed up just once. The rearrangement uses TRBV6-1 and TRBJ1-1, with D possibly TRBD1 on 5 matching bases. The CDR3 has 15 residues. Trimming shortened V by 2 bases and J by 4 bases, and 14 bases separated the two germline ends. Germline-derived CDR1 and CDR2 are MNHNS and SASEGT. For the CDR3, the DNA is TGTGCCAGCAGTGAACCCACTCTCAGGGTCACTGAAGCTTTCTTT. As protein: CASSEPTLRVTEAFF.

As DNA, the CDR3 is TGCGCCAGCAGTCAAGGGGCAGCCTTACGAACTAATGAAAAACTGTTTTTT. Protein product: CASSQGAALRTNEKLFF. V gene TRBV23-1 combines with J gene TRBJ1-4; D possibly corresponds to TRBD1 (5 bases). TRBV23-1 is assigned to the ORF class and has an uncertain function. The CDR3 is made up of 17 amino acids. V was pared by 2 bases and J by 1 base, with 14 bases between.

J is TRBJ2-5 and V is TRBV19, with TRBD2 identical over 7 bases. CDR1 and CDR2 from the germline V gene are LNHDA and SQIVND (reference sequence). With 6 bases clipped from V and 5 bases from J, the junction kept 12 bases outside the gene matches. This CDR3 contains 15 residues. The CDR3 sequence: CASSQANRGGETQYF. The CDR3 nucleotides read TGTGCCAGTAGCCAGGCAAACCGGGGAGGGGAGACCCAGTACTTC.

The rearrangement uses TRBV28 and TRBJ2-7; no clear D. The V gene lost 2 bases and the J gene lost 3 bases, with 11 bases spanning the gap. Germline lookup yields CDR1 MDHEN and CDR2 SYDVKM. This CDR3 comprises 14 residues. In nucleotides, the CDR3 is TGTGCCAGCAGTTTAACCTCGCGGAACTACGAGCAGTACTTC. Translating it yields CASSLTSRNYEQYF.

The V gene is TRBV7-2, the J gene TRBJ2-2; 10 positions agree with TRBD2. The CDR3 is 17 residues long. V was clipped by 9 bases and J by 7 bases; unmatched bases: 17. Looked up from germline, CDR1 is SGHTA and CDR2 is FQGNSA. As DNA, the CDR3 is TGTGCCAGGGGGAAGAAGTTAGCGGGAGGTACAAGCGGGGAGCTGTTTTTT. Protein: CARGKKLAGGTSGELFF.

The chain carries TRBV6-5 and TRBJ1-2; D may be TRBD1 (5 bases). Deletions cut 4 bases from V and 6 bases from J, with 21 bases between. From germline, CDR1 is MNHEY and CDR2 SVGAGI. This CDR3 is 16 amino acids long. As DNA, the CDR3 is TGTGCCAGCAGTTTATCTGCGACAGTTCAGACGCATGGCTACACCTTC. Translation gives CASSLSATVQTHGYTF.

The chain carries TRBV4-2 and TRBJ1-2; D is unclear. Germline lookup yields CDR1 LGHNA and CDR2 YNFKEQ. The CDR3 is made up of 12 amino acids. The ends were cut back, 0 bases at V and 5 bases at J, with 4 bases in the middle. CDR3 sequence reads: CASSQDAYGYTF. As DNA, the CDR3 is TGTGCCAGCAGCCAAGACGCGTATGGCTACACCTTC.

The chain recombines TRBV6-5 with TRBJ2-1, with 12 bases matching TRBD2. Germline V lookup: CDR1 MNHEY, CDR2 SVGAGI. Trimming took 3 bases from V and 10 from J; bases not matched to a gene: 4. The CDR3 is 14 amino acids. CDR3 sequence: CASSYRTSGTEQFF. CDR3 sequence (DNA): TGTGCCAGCAGTTATAGGACTAGCGGGACGGAGCAGTTCTTC.

V and J are TRBV19 and TRBJ2-1; D may be TRBD2 (5 bases). The germline gives CDR1 LNHDA, CDR2 SQIVND (reference sequence). V was pared by 5 bases and J by 7 bases, with 9 bases between. The CDR3 runs 12 residues. The CDR3 loop reads CASSGLANEQFF. The CDR3 DNA reads as TGTGCCAGTAGTGGGCTAGCAAATGAGCAGTTCTTC.

This chain joins TRBV10-3 and TRBJ2-2; 7 positions agree with TRBD2. Germline V lookup: CDR1 ENHRY, CDR2 SYGVKD. V trimming: 0 bases; J trimming: 4 bases; junction bases outside the gene matches: 11. The CDR3 is 18 amino acids. The CDR3 DNA is TGTGCCATCAGTGAGTCGGGGACTCCGGGACTACCCACCGGGGAGCTGTTTTTT. Its protein is CAISESGTPGLPTGELFF.

The J gene is TRBJ1-2, the V gene TRBV5-1, with 11 bases identical to TRBD1. The CDR3 has 17 residues. Germline trimming cut 3 bases from V and 0 bases from J; bases unmatched to any gene: 7. Germline V gene lookup returns CDR1 SGHRS and CDR2 YFSETQ. CDR3 sequence reads: CASSSGQGGRANYGYTF. The DNA for the CDR3 is TGCGCCAGCAGCTCGGGACAGGGGGGTAGAGCTAACTATGGCTACACCTTC. The variable domain in full, with the rest retrieved from reference TRBV5-1 and TRBJ1-2, is KAGVTQTPRYLIKTRGQQVTLSCSPISGHRSVSWYQQTPGQGLQFLFEYFSETQRNKGNFPGRFSGRQFSNSRSEMNVSTLELGDSALYLCASSSGQGGRANYGYTFGSGTRLTVV.

The chain uses TRBV3-1 (or the pseudogene TRBV3-2) and TRBJ2-2, with 9 bases aligning to TRBD1. The CDR3 has 19 amino acids. After removal of 0 bases from V and 7 bases from J, the junction contained 15 bases not matched to a gene. CDR1 and CDR2 from the germline V gene are LGHDT and YNNKEL (reference sequence). CDR3 DNA sequence: TGTGCCAGCAGCCAAGATCTTAGGCGGGACAGGGCAAATGGCGGGGAGCTGTTTTTT. It yields the protein CASSQDLRRDRANGGELFF.

The genes are TRBV11-2 and TRBJ2-7, with 7 nucleotides matching TRBD2. The CDR3 contains 13 residues. V gave up 1 base and J gave up 3 bases; unmatched junction bases: 0. The germline V gene encodes CDR1 SGHAT and CDR2 FQNNGV. CDR3: CASSLGTSYEQYF. The CDR3 nucleotides are TGTGCCAGCAGCTTAGGGACTAGCTACGAGCAGTACTTC.

The CDR3, as DNA: TGTGCCAGCAGCTTGGGAGTGAACACCGGGGAGCTGTTTTTT. Protein product: CASSLGVNTGELFF. The genes are TRBV7-9 and TRBJ2-2; TRBD2 might be the D (5 bases). The CDR3 sequence is 14 residues long. The germline V gene has CDR1 SEHNR and CDR2 FQNEAQ (reference sequence). Trimming took 3 bases from V and 1 from J, leaving 6 bases between them. Together with reference TRBV7-9 and TRBJ2-2, the CDR3 gives the full variable domain: DTGVSQNPRHKITKRGQNVTFRCDPISEHNRLYWYRQTLGQGPEFLTYFQNEAQLEKSRLLSDRFSAERPKGSFSTLEIQRTEQGDSAMYLCASSLGVNTGELFFGEGSRLTVL.

The rearrangement joins TRBV19 to TRBJ2-3; 9 bases line up with TRBD1. Germline V lookup: CDR1 LNHDA, CDR2 SQIVND (reference sequence). The CDR3 length is 16 residues. With 2 bases clipped from V and 4 bases from J, the junction kept 7 bases outside the gene matches. CDR3 residues: CASSIPRTGVADTQYF. CDR3 nucleotide sequence: TGTGCCAGTAGTATACCCCGGACAGGGGTGGCAGATACGCAGTATTTT.

The chain carries TRBV12-5 and TRBJ2-1; 7 bases agree with TRBD2. Germline trimming cut 7 bases from V and 6 bases from J; bases unmatched to any gene: 12. The CDR3 consists of 15 residues. The germline CDR1 and CDR2 sequences are LGHNT and FRNRAP. In nucleotides, the CDR3 is TGTGCTAGTGCCCCAGCGGGAAGAATGGGCAATGAGCAGTTCTTC. Translation gives CASAPAGRMGNEQFF.

This clone showed up just once. This chain joins TRBV30 and TRBJ1-6; unclear D gene. The V end was cut by 2 bases, the J end by 5 bases, with 7 bases between. Looked up from germline, CDR1 is GTSNPN and CDR2 is SVGIG (reference sequence). The CDR3 spans 13 residues. CDR3: CAWSRQNNSPLHF. The CDR3 DNA sequence: TGTGCCTGGAGTCGTCAGAATAATTCACCCCTCCACTTT.

The rearrangement joins TRBV27 to TRBJ1-6, with TRBD1 identical over 7 bases. The CDR3 spans 14 residues. The ends lost 2 bases at V and 11 bases at J; junction bases unmatched: 6. Germline CDR1 and CDR2: MNHEY and SMNVEV (reference sequence). As DNA, the CDR3 is TGTGCCAGCAGTTTACTACAGGGGAAGACACCCCTCCACTTT. Translation gives CASSLLQGKTPLHF.

V usage is TRBV18 and J usage is TRBJ1-1, with D hard to call. Germline CDR1 reads KGHSH; CDR2 reads LQKENI. Trimming shortened V by 7 bases and J by 1 base, and 10 bases separated the two germline ends. This CDR3 spans 13 amino acids. The CDR3 spells CASLLGRNTEAFF. The CDR3 region has the DNA TGTGCCAGCTTACTGGGCAGGAACACTGAAGCTTTCTTT.

This clone was detected only once. In the same sample, other DNA sequences code for this CDR3. The chain couples TRBV30 to TRBJ2-1; TRBD2 matches at 8 bases. The V segment lost 5 bases and the J segment 4 bases; nucleotides outside the gene matches: 13. CDR3 size: 16 residues. Germline V lookup: CDR1 GTSNPN, CDR2 SVGIG (reference sequence). CDR3 sequence: CAWSTRAGGAYNEQFF. The CDR3 DNA sequence: TGTGCCTGGTCCACCCGGGCGGGAGGAGCTTACAATGAGCAGTTCTTC.

This rearrangement joins TRBV5-1 to TRBJ2-7; 8 bases agree with TRBD1. Germline lookup yields CDR1 SGHRS and CDR2 YFSETQ. This CDR3 comprises 16 residues. The V gene end was trimmed by 0 bases and the J gene end by 6 bases; junction bases not matched to a gene: 11. The CDR3 region has the DNA TGCGCCAGCAGCTTGGGGTCGGGGCAGGGGGCGGTCGAGCAGTACGTC. It specifies CASSLGSGQGAVEQYV.

This clone was picked up one time. The rearrangement links TRBV7-9 to TRBJ1-5, with 7 bases fitting TRBD1. Germline V lookup: CDR1 SEHNR, CDR2 FQNEAQ (reference sequence). The CDR3 contains 16 residues. V trimming: 4 bases; J trimming: 5 bases; junction bases outside the gene matches: 11. CDR3 in amino acids: CASSSDLTGFHQPQHF. The CDR3, as DNA: TGTGCCAGCAGCTCGGACTTGACAGGGTTCCATCAGCCCCAGCATTTT.

This chain joins TRBV30 and TRBJ2-1, with TRBD2 as a possible D gene (6 bases). The CDR3 runs to 17 residues. Trimming took off 3 bases at V and 5 bases at J, with 23 bases between the two ends. CDR1 and CDR2 (germline): GTSNPN, SVGIG (reference sequence). CDR3: CAWSPGRFQGGDNEQFF. CDR3 coding DNA: TGTGCCTGGAGCCCCGGAAGATTTCAGGGCGGGGACAATGAGCAGTTCTTC.